The clone carrying this T cell receptor (beta chain) is termed medium-sized. Its antigen remains unidentified. The data stem from a study of cytomegalovirus exposure and HLA in healthy donors. Overall study context: In terms of ancestry, the Caucasian-associated cluster contained roughly 80% of the roughly 400 genotyped donors. The study, taken as a whole, reports: Analyses of presence and absence presupposed an approximately uniform sequencing depth across donors. A few V segments could not be told apart, such as TRBV6-2 and TRBV6-3, and were left out. Highly shared variants forming one cluster were likely a sequencing artifact.

The primer mix had 60 Vbeta and 13 Jbeta primers. Some clones are missing from TCRdb's copy, which holds only in-frame ones; the method was immunoSEQ multiplex PCR. The data show fewer than 150,000 clones, 70% to 80% seen once. This CDR3 has 13 amino acids. Germline CDR1 and CDR2: SGHNT and YYREEE (reference sequence). V lost 4 bases and J lost 4, with 11 bases in between. The sample taken for sequencing was PBMCs. The genes are TRBV5-4 and TRBJ1-2, with a possible D match to TRBD1 (6 bases). This sequence originates from a woman between 45 and 60 years old in good health and CMV-seronegative. DNA of the CDR3: TGTGCCAGCAGCCCGGACAGTGTCTATGGCTACACCTTC. It yields the protein CASSPDSVYGYTF.